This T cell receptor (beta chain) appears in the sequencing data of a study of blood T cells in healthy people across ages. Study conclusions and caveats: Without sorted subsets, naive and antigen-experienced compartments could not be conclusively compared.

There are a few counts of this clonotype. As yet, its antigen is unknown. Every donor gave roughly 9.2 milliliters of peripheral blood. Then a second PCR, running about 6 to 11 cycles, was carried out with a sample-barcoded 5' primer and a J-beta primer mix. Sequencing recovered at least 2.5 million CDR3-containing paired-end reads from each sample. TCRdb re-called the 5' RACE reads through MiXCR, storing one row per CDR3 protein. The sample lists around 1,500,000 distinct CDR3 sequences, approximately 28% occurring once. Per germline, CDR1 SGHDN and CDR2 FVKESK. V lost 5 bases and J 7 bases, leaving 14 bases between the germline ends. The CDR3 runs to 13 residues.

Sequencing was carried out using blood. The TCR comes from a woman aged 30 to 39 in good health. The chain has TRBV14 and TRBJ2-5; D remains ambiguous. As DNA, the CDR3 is TGTGCCAGCAGCATCACAGCACCTGGGACCCAGTACTTC. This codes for CASSITAPGTQYF.